This T cell receptor beta chain originates from a study of Graves' ophthalmopathy and Graves' hyperthyroidism. Overall study findings and caveats: Blood also carried most expanded thyroid clonotypes exceeding 0.001 frequency.

Amplified material comprised TCR beta CDR3 regions derived from RNA transcripts. HTBI primers were used in a first-round RT-PCR, which preceded a second-round multiplex PCR. TCRdb independently ran MiXCR on the multiplex PCR reads; one entry per CDR3 protein. Of over 650,000 distinct CDR3 sequences listed, roughly 39% are singletons. Germline V gene lookup returns CDR1 SEHNR and CDR2 FQNEAQ (reference sequence). The CDR3 has 14 residues. V was pared by 5 bases and J by 4 bases, with 15 bases between. The table lists this clonotype with many counts. Its antigen remains unknown. This rearrangement joins TRBV7-9 to TRBJ2-7; D ambiguous. This TCR derives from an adult man with Graves' ophthalmopathy. Sequencing used peripheral blood. The CDR3 loop reads CASSRSPGRYEQYF. The CDR3 bases are TGTGCCAGCAGCAGATCACCGGGCCGATACGAGCAGTACTTC. Together with reference TRBV7-9 and TRBJ2-7, the CDR3 gives the full variable domain: DTGVSQNPRHKITKRGQNVTFRCDPISEHNRLYWYRQTLGQGPEFLTYFQNEAQLEKSRLLSDRFSAERPKGSFSTLEIQRTEQGDSAMYLCASSRSPGRYEQYFGPGTRLTVT.